This T cell receptor beta chain was sequenced for a study of T cell repertoires in cytomegalovirus infection. General study results and limits: Predominance within the ex vivo response was attributable to HLA-C-restricted CMV-specific TCR beta clonotypes. Adding up the frequency of public TCR beta families identified people who carried CMV plus the relevant HLA.

Trimming took 5 bases from V and 2 from J, leaving 16 bases between them. Germline V gene sequence: CDR1 MDHEN, CDR2 SYDVKM. This CDR3 comprises 15 residues. TCRdb re-called the reads with MiXCR, one entry per CDR3 protein. The table includes more than 300,000 distinct CDR3 sequences, just under 35% detected once. As concerns this clonotype: Its antigen remains unidentified.

The rearrangement uses TRBV28 and TRBJ2-7, with D tentatively TRBD2 (6 bases). The input for sequencing was cultured PBMCs, taken from culture after CMV antigen stimulation. The clonotype comes from a human donor in good health (CMV status not recorded). Some clones in this sample may be carry-over from other donors' samples. CDR3 in amino acids: CASSKLAGVTYEQYF. DNA of the CDR3: TGTGCCAGCAGTAAACTAGCCGGGGTGACCTACGAGCAGTACTTC.